This TCR beta chain was captured by sequencing in a study of T cells in placental villitis. Context from the whole study: The study compared placental TCR-beta repertoires across villitis of unknown etiology, gestational-age-matched unaffected controls, and infectious villitis to test an allograft-versus-infection hypothesis. Overall study outcomes, separate from this receptor: With bulk tissue sequencing, helper, regulatory or cytotoxic T cells could not be distinguished, nor could maternal versus fetal T cells, and gamma-delta receptors were excluded. Higher CMV-specific clone frequencies were found in infectious CMV cases than in villitis of unknown etiology (0.011 vs 0.001), and no difference in CMV-specific clone frequencies was seen between villitis of unknown etiology and controls. Paraffin blocks contained small amounts of decidua, so some captured T cells, especially in controls, may have been decidual rather than villous infiltrates.

The immunoSEQ v4 bias-controlled multiplex PCR assay, performed blinded to group allocation, was used to amplify TCR-beta CDR3 regions from genomic DNA. To estimate the quantities of nucleated cells and T cells in each sample, reference gene primers were added alongside the TCR-beta primers. Sequencing of the libraries was performed on an Illumina MiSeq with a 100-cycle paired-end protocol. As for the authors' bioinformatics: The immunoSEQ Analyzer software was used to calculate diversity and richness, with richness measured by iChao1 and clonality based on Pielou evenness and Shannon diversity (range 0-1, where higher values mean less diversity). CDR3 amino acid sequences together with V/J genes were queried against VDJdb for CMV, EBV and influenza A specificities, with confidence 3 and substitution 2 applied. The Morisita-Horn index was used to measure TCR-beta amino acid clonotype overlap among the villitis of unknown etiology, infectious villitis and control repertoires. TCRdb stores this immuneACCESS table with in-frame sequences only. Part of the clones is absent; in the studies checked, under half of the shortfall reflects unresolved V genes, and no reason is known for the rest. That table is the source of V, J and clone size, and D and trimming were worked out from the DNA. This sample comprises about 3,100 clones, over 60% of them detected only once. Jointly, the top ten make up approximately 17% of the sample.

The germline V end is reduced by 4 bases and the J end by 4 bases; junction bases left unmatched: 13. The germline V gene (reference sequence) sets CDR1 to SEHNR and CDR2 to FQNEAQ. The CDR3, from cysteine to phenylalanine, totals 17 residues. Of the read, only the CDR3 DNA is kept; its 51 bases are in frame from base 1. Five infectious villitis placentae were included, four with confirmed cytomegalovirus and one with Toxoplasma gondii, and were not matched to other groups. Mothers with infectious villitis were younger, had smaller fetuses, and delivered preterm or experienced intrauterine demise in a couple of cases. After delivery, placentae were collected and subjected to gross and histological evaluation prior to the selection of archival tissue. Five 10-micron scrolls were cut from each FFPE block, and DNA was isolated using the AllPrep DNA/RNA FFPE Tissue kit. DNA concentration and purity were evaluated by NanoDrop, whereas RNA quality was assessed on a Bioanalyzer.

In regard to this clone: Its antigen is unknown. No much larger clonotype is one base removed from it; base qualities were not supplied.

The chain uses TRBV7-9 and TRBJ1-3; the central 7 bases match TRBD1. The sequencing sample was made of placental tissue containing maternal and fetal cells. The source is a human patient with infectious villitis; the placental T cells may come from both mother and fetus. This receptor carries the CDR3 CASSSVYGRGQGNTIYF. The DNA is as follows: TGTGCCAGCAGCTCCGTTTATGGTAGGGGGCAAGGAAACACCATATATTTT.